This T cell receptor beta chain is from a study of tumor-infiltrating lymphocytes in glioblastoma multiforme. Study-wide results and limits: Detected clone frequencies may not reflect cell counts, being RNA-based.

V shed 6 bases and J shed 5 bases, with 25 bases lying between them. The CDR3 spans 17 residues. CDR1 WSHSY and CDR2 SAAADI come from the germline V gene. TCR beta libraries were built from RNA through three nested multiplex PCR rounds using modified ARM-PCR. TCRdb re-called the multiplex PCR reads with MiXCR, one entry per CDR3 protein. The sample has 12,000 or so distinct CDR3 sequences; approximately 70% are singletons. Concerning this clonotype itself: The antigen remains unidentified.

What was sequenced was brain tumor tissue. This receptor was taken from a male donor with glioblastoma. The chain is built from TRBV10-2 and TRBJ2-5, with a tentative D call TRBD2 (6 bases). The CDR3 sequence: CASRGGTGLITGETQYF. The CDR3 DNA reads as TGCGCCAGCAGGGGGGGAACTGGACTCATCACGGGGGAGACCCAGTACTTC.